Following are 4 T cell receptor beta chains from one sample sequenced in a study of beta chain features in type 1 diabetes. The investigators reverse transcribed all of the isolated RNA, so they sequenced expressed TCRB transcripts. Here immunoSEQ multiplex PCR was the method, and the copy in TCRdb shows in-frame clones only, minus some. The repertoire holds 860,000 or so clones, with roughly 15% as singletons. The sequenced material came from naive CD4+ T cells from blood. The receptor source for this set is a woman younger than 35 in good health.

As concerns this clone: At the DNA level, this CDR3 is encoded by other sequences in the same sample as well. V gene TRBV20-1 combines with J gene TRBJ1-2; D ambiguous. Germline V gene lookup returns CDR1 DFQATT and CDR2 SNEGSKA (reference sequence). The CDR3 has 11 residues. Between the trimmed V and J ends, which lost 6 bases and 4 bases, there was a span of 9 bases. The CDR3 protein is CSARGGYGYTF. The CDR3 nucleotides are TGCAGTGCGCGCGGAGGCTATGGCTACACCTTC.

This clone has a handful of counts. V usage is TRBV2 and J usage is TRBJ1-5; D unresolved. V was cut by 2 bases and J by 11 bases, with 16 bases left in between. This CDR3 comprises 14 residues. CDR1 is SNHLY, CDR2 FYNNEI, per germline. The CDR3 DNA reads TGTGCCAGCAGTGAACGAGAGGAAGCGCGGACCCAGCATTTT. Residues: CASSEREEARTQHF.

V is TRBV2 and J is TRBJ2-6, with TRBD1 as a possible D gene (6 bases). CDR1 is SNHLY, CDR2 FYNNEI, per germline. This CDR3 contains 15 residues. V was pared by 5 bases and J by 0 bases, with 8 bases between. The CDR3 is CASSNRDSGANVLTF. The CDR3 nucleotides read TGTGCCAGCAGTAACAGGGACTCTGGGGCCAACGTCCTGACTTTC.

The gene calls are TRBV7-2 and TRBJ2-2; possible D gene TRBD2, 5 bases. The germline V and J ends were trimmed by 1 base and 5 bases, with 14 bases remaining between them. This CDR3 spans 16 amino acids. Germline CDR1 is SGHTA and CDR2 is FQGNSA. The CDR3 DNA reads TGTGCCAGCAGCTTAGTCGCACTAGGCACGACCGGGGAGCTGTTTTTT. The encoded protein is CASSLVALGTTGELFF.